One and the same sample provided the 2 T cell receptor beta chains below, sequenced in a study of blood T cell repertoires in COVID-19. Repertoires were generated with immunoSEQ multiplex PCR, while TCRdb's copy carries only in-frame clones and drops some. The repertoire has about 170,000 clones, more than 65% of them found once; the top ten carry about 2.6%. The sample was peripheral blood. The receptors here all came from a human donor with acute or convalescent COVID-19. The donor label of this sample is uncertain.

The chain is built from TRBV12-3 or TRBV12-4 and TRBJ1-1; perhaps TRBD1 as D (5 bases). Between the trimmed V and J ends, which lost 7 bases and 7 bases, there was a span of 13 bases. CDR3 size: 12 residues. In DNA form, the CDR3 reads TGTGCCAGCATCTTATACGGGGGTGAAGCTTTCTTT. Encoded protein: CASILYGGEAFF.

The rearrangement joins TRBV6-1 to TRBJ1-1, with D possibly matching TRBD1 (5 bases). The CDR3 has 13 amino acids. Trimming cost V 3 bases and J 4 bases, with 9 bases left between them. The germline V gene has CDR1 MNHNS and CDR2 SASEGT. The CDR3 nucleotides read TGTGCCAGCAGTGATCGGGGGGGCACTGAAGCTTTCTTT. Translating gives CASSDRGGTEAFF.